A single sample is the source of the 2 T cell receptor beta chains below, sequenced in a study of cytomegalovirus exposure and HLA in healthy donors. The study ran its PCR with 60 Vbeta and 13 Jbeta primers. Generated by immunoSEQ multiplex PCR, the TCRdb table keeps only in-frame clones and is missing some. The table includes 90,000 to 100,000 clones, 65% to 85% detected once. Specimen: PBMCs. These receptors all come from a man younger than 35 in good health and CMV-seronegative.

The chain recombines TRBV4-1 with TRBJ2-3, with TRBD2 matching 9 bases. This CDR3 spans 16 amino acids. Per germline, CDR1 MGHRA and CDR2 YSYEKL. V shed 4 bases, J shed 3 bases, and the junction held 8 bases outside the gene matches. The CDR3 protein is CASSPSGGPGTDTQYF. The CDR3 DNA follows: TGCGCCAGCAGCCCCAGCGGGGGGCCGGGTACAGATACGCAGTATTTT.

This clone was recorded a few times. This chain joins TRBV7-2 and TRBJ2-7; 7 bases are a match to TRBD2. Germline assignment: CDR1 SGHTA and CDR2 FQGNSA. The CDR3 covers 16 residues. The ends lost 4 bases at V and 6 bases at J; junction bases unmatched: 15. This chain's CDR3 is CASSSNTGGGGFEQYF. CDR3 DNA sequence: TGTGCCAGCAGCTCCAACACGGGGGGAGGCGGTTTCGAGCAGTACTTC. The variable domain in full, with the rest retrieved from reference TRBV7-2 and TRBJ2-7, is GAGVSQSPSNKVTEKGKDVELRCDPISGHTALYWYRQSLGQGLEFLIYFQGNSAPDKSGLPSDRFSAERTGGSVSTLTIQRTQQEDSAVYLCASSSNTGGGGFEQYFGPGTRLTVT.